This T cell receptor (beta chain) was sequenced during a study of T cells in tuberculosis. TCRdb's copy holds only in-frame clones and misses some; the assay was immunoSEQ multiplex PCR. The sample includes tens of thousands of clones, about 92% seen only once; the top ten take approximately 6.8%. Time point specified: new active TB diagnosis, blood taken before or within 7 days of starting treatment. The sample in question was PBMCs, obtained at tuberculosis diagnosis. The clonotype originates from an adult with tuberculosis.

The CDR3 is CASSSRSNLAGPSYEQYF. The CDR3 bases are TGTGCCAGCAGTTCCCGCTCCAATCTAGCGGGCCCGTCCTACGAGCAGTACTTC. The V and J genes are TRBV28 and TRBJ2-7; 8 nucleotides match TRBD2. V trimming: 4 bases; J trimming: 1 base; junction bases outside the gene matches: 15. Germline CDR1 reads MDHEN; CDR2 reads SYDVKM. CDR3 length: 18 residues.